Listed below are T cell receptor beta chains from one sample, sequenced in a study of T cells after yellow fever vaccination. From the 5' RACE reads, TCRdb called clonotypes with MiXCR, one entry per CDR3 protein. The table has under 300,000 distinct CDR3 sequences, around 7% seen once. The sequencing here drew on CD4+ T cells sorted from PBMCs, taken 15 days after the yellow fever booster vaccination. The receptors stem from a man in his thirties or forties who received the YFV17D yellow fever vaccine. CDR3s include the opening cysteine and the closing phenylalanine or tryptophan. Fields, in order: J gene, V gene, D gene, clone size, CDR3 DNA, CDR3 protein. D genes are given only for firm matches. Clone size, where shown, is once, few, many, or a class for clones that have expanded.

J gene: TRBJ2-2
V gene: TRBV24-1
D gene: -
clone size: few
CDR3 DNA: TGTGCCACCAGTGATTTGTATTCTGGGGAGCTGTTTTTT
CDR3 protein: CATSDLYSGELFF

J gene: TRBJ2-4
V gene: TRBV28
D gene: TRBD2
clone size: few
CDR3 DNA: TGTGCCAGCAGTTTCGGGGGGGCGCAAGGCCAAAACATTCAGTACTTC
CDR3 protein: CASSFGGAQGQNIQYF

J gene: TRBJ2-1
V gene: TRBV6-5
D gene: -
clone size: few
CDR3 DNA: TGTGCCAGCAGAGCGAACCCATTCTACAATGAGCAGTTCTTC
CDR3 protein: CASRANPFYNEQFF

J gene: TRBJ2-1
V gene: TRBV12-3/TRBV12-4
D gene: -
clone size: few
CDR3 DNA: TGTGCCAGCAGTTCACCACAGGGCACGGGAGGCTCCTACAATGAGCAGTTCTTC
CDR3 protein: CASSSPQGTGGSYNEQFF

J gene: TRBJ1-2
V gene: TRBV12-3/TRBV12-4
D gene: TRBD1
clone size: many
CDR3 DNA: TGTGCCAGCACCTTCCCGGACAGGGGGAGTTTTGGCTACACCTTC
CDR3 protein: CASTFPDRGSFGYTF

J gene: TRBJ1-4
V gene: TRBV7-9
D gene: -
clone size: few
CDR3 DNA: TGTGCCAGCAGCTTAGGAGGTTACGAAAAACTGTTTTTT
CDR3 protein: CASSLGGYEKLFF

J gene: TRBJ2-1
V gene: TRBV20-1
D gene: TRBD2
clone size: few
CDR3 DNA: TGCAGTGCTCGTTGGTTGGCGGGAGTCGACAATGAGCAGTTCTTC
CDR3 protein: CSARWLAGVDNEQFF

J gene: TRBJ2-7
V gene: TRBV3-1
D gene: TRBD2
clone size: -
CDR3 DNA: TGTGCCAGCAGCCAAAATAGCGGGGGGCCCTACGAGCAGTACTTC
CDR3 protein: CASSQNSGGPYEQYF

J gene: TRBJ2-7
V gene: TRBV7-2
D gene: TRBD2
clone size: few
CDR3 DNA: TGTGCCAGCAGCTACACCGGGACTAGCGGGTCCTACGAGCAGTACTTC
CDR3 protein: CASSYTGTSGSYEQYF

J gene: TRBJ2-3
V gene: TRBV3-1
D gene: -
clone size: many
CDR3 DNA: TGTGCCAGCAGCCAGGGGACGCGAGGGAGTTTT
CDR3 protein: CASSQGTRGSF

J gene: TRBJ2-7
V gene: TRBV12-3/TRBV12-4
D gene: -
clone size: many
CDR3 DNA: TGTGCCAGCAGTTTAGCGGGAGGCGGGTACGAGCAGTACTTC
CDR3 protein: CASSLAGGGYEQYF

J gene: TRBJ2-1
V gene: TRBV7-2
D gene: -
clone size: few
CDR3 DNA: TGTGCCAGCACCTTCACCTCGAGCTCCTACAATGAGCAGTTCTTC
CDR3 protein: CASTFTSSSYNEQFF

J gene: TRBJ2-7
V gene: TRBV30
D gene: TRBD2
clone size: -
CDR3 DNA: TGTGCCTGGAGCGAGGGACTAGCGGGAGCCTACGAGCAGTACTTC
CDR3 protein: CAWSEGLAGAYEQYF